Reported below is one T cell receptor beta chain. Its antigen is unidentified. Patients were excluded for autoimmune disease history or systemic immunosuppression. The CDR3 runs to 15 residues. The ends lost 6 bases at V and 3 bases at J; junction bases unmatched: 6. Germline assignment: CDR1 MNHEY and CDR2 SVGAGI. Using immunoSEQ multiplex PCR, the repertoire was profiled, and TCRdb retains in-frame clones only, with some absent. The sample gives under 35,000 clones, roughly 82% of which show up once; about 20% is in the top ten. These data are taken from a study of OX40 agonist ivuxolimab in advanced cancers. Study details: Partial response was recorded in three patients: one hepatocellular carcinoma and two cutaneous melanoma cases.

Study-wide results and limits: Clonal expansion in partial responders at 0.1-3.0 mg/kg ranked among the lowest. Clonal expansion was seen in CD4+ and CD8+ blood T cells by week 6 at 0.1 to 3.0 mg/kg.

The J gene is TRBJ2-1, the V gene TRBV6-5, with 9 bases that match TRBD2. The sequence derives from an adult with an advanced solid tumor such as melanoma, head and neck, liver or kidney cancer. The sample here was CD4+ or CD8+ T cells sorted from blood, taken in a trial of the OX40 agonist ivuxolimab. In nucleotides, the CDR3 is TGTGCCAGCAGCAAAGCTAGCGGGAACTACAATGAGCAGTTCTTC. It specifies CASSKASGNYNEQFF.